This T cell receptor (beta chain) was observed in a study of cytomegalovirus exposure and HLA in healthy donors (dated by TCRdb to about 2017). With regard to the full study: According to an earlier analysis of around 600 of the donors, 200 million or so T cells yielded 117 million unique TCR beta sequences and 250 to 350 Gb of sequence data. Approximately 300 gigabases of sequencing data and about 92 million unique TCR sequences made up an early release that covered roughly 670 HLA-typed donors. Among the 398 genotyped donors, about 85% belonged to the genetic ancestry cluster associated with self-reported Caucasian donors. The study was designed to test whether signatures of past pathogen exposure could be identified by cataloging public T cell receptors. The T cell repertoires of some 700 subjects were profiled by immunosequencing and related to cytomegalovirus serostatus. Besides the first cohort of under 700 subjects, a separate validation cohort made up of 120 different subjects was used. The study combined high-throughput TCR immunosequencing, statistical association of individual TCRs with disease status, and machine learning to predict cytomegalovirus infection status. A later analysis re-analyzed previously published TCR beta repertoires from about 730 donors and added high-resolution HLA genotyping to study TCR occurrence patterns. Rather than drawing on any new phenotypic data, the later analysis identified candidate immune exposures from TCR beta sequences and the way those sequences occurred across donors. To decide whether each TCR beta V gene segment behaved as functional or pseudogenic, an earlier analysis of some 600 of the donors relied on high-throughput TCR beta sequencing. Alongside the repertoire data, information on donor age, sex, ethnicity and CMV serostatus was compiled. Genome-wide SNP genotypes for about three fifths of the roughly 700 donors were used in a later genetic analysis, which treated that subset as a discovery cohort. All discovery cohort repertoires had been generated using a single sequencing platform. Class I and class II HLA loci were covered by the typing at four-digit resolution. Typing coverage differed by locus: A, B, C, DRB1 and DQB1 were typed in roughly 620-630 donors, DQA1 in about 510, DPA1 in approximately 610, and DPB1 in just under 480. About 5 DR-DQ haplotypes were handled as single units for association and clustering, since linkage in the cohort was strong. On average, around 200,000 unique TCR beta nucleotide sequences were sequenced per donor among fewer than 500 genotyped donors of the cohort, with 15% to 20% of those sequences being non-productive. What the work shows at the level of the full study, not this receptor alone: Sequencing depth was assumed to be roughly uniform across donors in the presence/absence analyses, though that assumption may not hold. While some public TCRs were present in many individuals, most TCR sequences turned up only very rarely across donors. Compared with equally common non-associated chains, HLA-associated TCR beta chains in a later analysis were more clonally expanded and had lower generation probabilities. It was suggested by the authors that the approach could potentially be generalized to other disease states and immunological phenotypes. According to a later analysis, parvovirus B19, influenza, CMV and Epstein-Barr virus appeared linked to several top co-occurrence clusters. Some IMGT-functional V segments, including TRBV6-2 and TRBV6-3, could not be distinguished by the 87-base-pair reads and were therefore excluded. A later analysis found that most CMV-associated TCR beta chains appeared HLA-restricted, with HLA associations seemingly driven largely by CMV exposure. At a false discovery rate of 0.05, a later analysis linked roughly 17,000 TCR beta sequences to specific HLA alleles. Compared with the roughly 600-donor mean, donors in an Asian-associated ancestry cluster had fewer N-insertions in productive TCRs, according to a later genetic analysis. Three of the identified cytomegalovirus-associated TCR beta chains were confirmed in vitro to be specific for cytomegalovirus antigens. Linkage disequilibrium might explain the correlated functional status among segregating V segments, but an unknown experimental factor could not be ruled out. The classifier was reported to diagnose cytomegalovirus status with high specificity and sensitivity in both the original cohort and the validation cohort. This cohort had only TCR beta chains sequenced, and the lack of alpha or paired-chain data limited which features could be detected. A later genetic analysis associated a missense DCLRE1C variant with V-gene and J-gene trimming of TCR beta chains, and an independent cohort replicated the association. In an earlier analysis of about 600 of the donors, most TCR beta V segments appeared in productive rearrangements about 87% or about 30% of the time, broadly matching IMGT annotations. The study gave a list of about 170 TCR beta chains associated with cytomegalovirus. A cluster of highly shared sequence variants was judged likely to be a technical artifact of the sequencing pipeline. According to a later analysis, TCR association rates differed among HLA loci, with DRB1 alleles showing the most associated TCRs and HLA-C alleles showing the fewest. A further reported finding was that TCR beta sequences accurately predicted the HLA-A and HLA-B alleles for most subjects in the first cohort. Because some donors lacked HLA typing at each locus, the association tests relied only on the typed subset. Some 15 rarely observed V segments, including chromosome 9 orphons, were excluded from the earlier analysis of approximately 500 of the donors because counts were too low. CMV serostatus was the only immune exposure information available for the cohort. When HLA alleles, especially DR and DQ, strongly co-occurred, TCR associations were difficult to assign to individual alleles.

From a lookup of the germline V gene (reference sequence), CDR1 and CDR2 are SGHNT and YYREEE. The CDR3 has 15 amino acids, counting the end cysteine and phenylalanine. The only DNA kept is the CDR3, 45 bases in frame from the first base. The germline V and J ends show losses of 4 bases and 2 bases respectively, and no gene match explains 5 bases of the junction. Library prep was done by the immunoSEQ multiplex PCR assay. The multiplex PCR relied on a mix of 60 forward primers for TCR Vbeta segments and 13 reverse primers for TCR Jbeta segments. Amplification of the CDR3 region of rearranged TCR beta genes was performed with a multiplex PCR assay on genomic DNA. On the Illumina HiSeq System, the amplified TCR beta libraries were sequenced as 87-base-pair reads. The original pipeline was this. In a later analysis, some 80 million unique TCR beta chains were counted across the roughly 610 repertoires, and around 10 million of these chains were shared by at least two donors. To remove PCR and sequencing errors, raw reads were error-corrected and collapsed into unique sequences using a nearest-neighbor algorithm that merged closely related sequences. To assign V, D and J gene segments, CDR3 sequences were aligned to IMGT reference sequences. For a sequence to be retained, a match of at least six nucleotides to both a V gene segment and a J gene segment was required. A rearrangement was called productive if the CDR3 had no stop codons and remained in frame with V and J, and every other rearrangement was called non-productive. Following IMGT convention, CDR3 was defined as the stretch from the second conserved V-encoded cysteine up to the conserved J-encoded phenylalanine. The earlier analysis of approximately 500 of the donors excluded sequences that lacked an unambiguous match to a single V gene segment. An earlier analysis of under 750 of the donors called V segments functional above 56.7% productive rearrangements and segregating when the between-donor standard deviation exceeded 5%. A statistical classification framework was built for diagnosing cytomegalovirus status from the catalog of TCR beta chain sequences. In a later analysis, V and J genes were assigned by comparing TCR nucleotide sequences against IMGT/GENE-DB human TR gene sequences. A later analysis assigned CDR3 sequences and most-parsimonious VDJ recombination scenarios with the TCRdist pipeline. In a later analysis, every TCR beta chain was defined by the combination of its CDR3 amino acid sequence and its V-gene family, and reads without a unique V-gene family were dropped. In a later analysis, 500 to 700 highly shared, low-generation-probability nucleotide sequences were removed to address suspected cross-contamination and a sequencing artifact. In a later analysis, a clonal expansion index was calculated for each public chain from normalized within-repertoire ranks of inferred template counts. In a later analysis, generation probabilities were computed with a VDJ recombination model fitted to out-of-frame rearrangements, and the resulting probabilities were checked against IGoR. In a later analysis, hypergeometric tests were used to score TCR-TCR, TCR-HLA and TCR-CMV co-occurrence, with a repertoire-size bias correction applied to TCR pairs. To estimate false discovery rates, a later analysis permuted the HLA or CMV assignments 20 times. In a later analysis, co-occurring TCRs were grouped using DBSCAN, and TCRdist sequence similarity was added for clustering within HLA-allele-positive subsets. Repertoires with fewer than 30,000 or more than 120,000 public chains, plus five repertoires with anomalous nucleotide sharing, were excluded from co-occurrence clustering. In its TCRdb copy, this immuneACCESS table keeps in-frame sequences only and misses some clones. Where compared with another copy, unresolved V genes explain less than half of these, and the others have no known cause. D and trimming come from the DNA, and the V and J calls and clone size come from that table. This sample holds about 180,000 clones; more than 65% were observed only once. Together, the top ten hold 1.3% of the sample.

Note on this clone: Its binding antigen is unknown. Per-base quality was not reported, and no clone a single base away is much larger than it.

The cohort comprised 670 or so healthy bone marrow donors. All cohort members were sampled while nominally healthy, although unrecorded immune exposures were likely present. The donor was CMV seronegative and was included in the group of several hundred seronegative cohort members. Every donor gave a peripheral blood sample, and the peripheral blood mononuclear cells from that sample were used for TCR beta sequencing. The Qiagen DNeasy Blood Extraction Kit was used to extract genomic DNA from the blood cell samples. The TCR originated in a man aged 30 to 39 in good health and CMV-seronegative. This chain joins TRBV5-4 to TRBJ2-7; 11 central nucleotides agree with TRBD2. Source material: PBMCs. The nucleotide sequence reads TGTGCCAGCAGCCAAGGGACTAGCGGACCCTACGAGCAGTACTTC. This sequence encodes CASSQGTSGPYEQYF.